This T cell receptor (beta chain) appears in the sequencing data of a study of post-analysis software for immune sequencing data. Findings and caveats of the study: Four or five TRBV segments (TRBV5-6, TRBV5-1 and TRBV20-1 among them) occurred more frequently in patients than in controls. Controls had significantly higher normalized Chao1 diversity than multiple sclerosis patients.

cDNA libraries for TCR beta contained unique molecular identifiers. Each CDR3 protein gets one entry after TCRdb re-called the PCR reads with MiXCR. Seen here are hundreds of thousands of distinct CDR3 sequences, less than 35% observed once, and the top ten hold under 0.7%. This clonotype was detected a few times. Antigen unknown. There are 16 residues in the CDR3. Trimming stripped 4 bases from V and 0 bases from J, with 13 bases between. The germline V gene encodes CDR1 SEHNR and CDR2 FQNEAQ (reference sequence). Sequenced sample: blood. This receptor was obtained from a girl aged 10 to 17 with multiple sclerosis. This chain uses TRBV7-9 with TRBJ2-1, with D tentatively TRBD2 (5 bases). CDR3 loop: CASSSLSVSSYNEQFF. The CDR3, as DNA: TGTGCCAGCAGCTCCCTTAGCGTGAGCTCCTACAATGAGCAGTTCTTC.